The 7 T cell receptor beta chains presented below share a single source sample, sequenced in a study of long-term antiretroviral therapy in people with HIV. Researchers report immunoSEQ v3.0 was run at survey level. The method was immunoSEQ multiplex PCR; TCRdb's version includes in-frame clones alone and lacks a portion of them. The sample has 20,000 to 25,000 clones; just over 85% are singletons. The sample here was unsorted PBMCs, taken 1.8 years before starting antiretroviral therapy. The receptor source for this set is a young woman with HIV.

The rearrangement links TRBV4-1 to TRBJ2-2, with TRBD2 identical over 8 bases. V gave up 4 bases and J gave up 2 bases; unmatched junction bases: 6. The CDR3 runs to 16 residues. Germline loops: CDR1 MGHRA, CDR2 YSYEKL. The CDR3 loop reads CASSPYLAGNTGELFF. Here the CDR3 DNA reads TGCGCCAGCAGCCCGTACTTAGCGGGAAACACCGGGGAGCTGTTTTTT.

The gene calls are TRBV7-2 and TRBJ2-5; possibly TRBD2 for D (5 bases). V shed 6 bases and J shed 3 bases, with 11 bases lying between them. The CDR3 runs to 13 residues. Germline CDR1 reads SGHTA; CDR2 reads FQGNSA. The CDR3 loop reads CASRPRLKETQYF. The CDR3 DNA reads TGTGCCAGCAGGCCTCGACTAAAAGAGACCCAGTACTTC.

The CDR3 region has the DNA TGTGCCAGCAGTTTGTGGGGGTCTGGGGCCAACGTCCTGACTTTC. As protein: CASSLWGSGANVLTF. The V call is TRBV6-5, the J call TRBJ2-6, with D perhaps being TRBD1 or TRBD2 (5 bases each). Germline CDR1 reads MNHEY; CDR2 reads SVGAGI. Trimming shortened V by 4 bases and J by 1 base, and 8 bases separated the two germline ends. The CDR3 is 15 residues long.

The chain employs TRBV6-1 and TRBJ1-1; TRBD1 matches at 8 bases. The CDR3 loop spans 14 amino acids. Germline V gives CDR1 MNHNS, CDR2 SASEGT. V lost 7 bases, J lost 6 bases, and 10 bases stayed unmatched. DNA for the CDR3: TGTGCCAGCACCTGGGGACAGGAGGGCGCTGAAGCTTTCTTT. Its translation is CASTWGQEGAEAFF.

This clone has just a few counts. The gene calls are TRBV27 and TRBJ1-5, with a weak D call TRBD1 (5 bases). V shed 3 bases and J shed 4 bases, with 10 bases lying between them. CDR1 MNHEY and CDR2 SMNVEV come from the germline V gene (reference sequence). The CDR3 totals 14 residues. CDR3 in DNA: TGTGCCAGCAGTTTCCAGGGTATGAATCAGCCCCAGCATTTT. It specifies CASSFQGMNQPQHF.

The chain is built from TRBV15 and TRBJ1-3; D not resolved. Germline CDR1 and CDR2: LNHNV and YYDKDF (reference sequence). V lost 1 base and J lost 0, with 7 bases in between. The CDR3 has 15 amino acids. The CDR3 DNA follows: TGTGCCACCAGCAGAGGCGGAGGCTCTGGAAACACCATATATTTT. Its translation is CATSRGGGSGNTIYF. The whole variable domain, remainder taken from reference TRBV15 and TRBJ1-3, is DAMVIQNPRYQVTQFGKPVTLSCSQTLNHNVMYWYQQKSSQAPKLLFHYYDKDFNNEADTPDNFQSRRPNTSFCFLDIRSPGLGDTAMYLCATSRGGGSGNTIYFGEGSWLTVV.

The rearrangement uses TRBV18 and TRBJ1-2; weak D call: TRBD1 (5 bases). This CDR3 comprises 16 residues. The V and J ends lost 2 bases and 4 bases respectively, with 17 bases between them. Looked up from germline, CDR1 is KGHSH and CDR2 is LQKENI. This chain's CDR3 is CASSPSRGAGVYGYTF. CDR3 bases: TGTGCCAGCTCACCATCGAGAGGGGCGGGCGTCTATGGCTACACCTTC.